A selection of T cell receptor beta chains follows, all from one sample in a study of blood T cell repertoires in COVID-19. TCRdb's table, derived via immunoSEQ multiplex PCR, lists solely in-frame clones and lacks some. The data show 200,000 to 250,000 clones, 86% seen once. Sequencing was performed on PBMCs or T cells enriched from blood (not recorded which). Source of these receptors: a woman in her fifties or sixties in a cohort exposed to, infected with or recovered from COVID-19 (not recorded which). Both conserved end residues are part of each CDR3. D genes are given only for firm matches. Clone sizes are given selectively: once, few, many, or a class where the clone is expanded.

abundance,d_gene,v_gene,j_gene,CDR3aa,CDR3nt
.,.,TRBV11-3,TRBJ2-1,CASSLGELEQFF,TGTGCCAGCAGCTTAGGAGAGTTGGAGCAGTTCTTC
.,.,TRBV30,TRBJ2-7,CAWGKQGNYEQYF,TGTGCCTGGGGAAAGCAGGGGAACTACGAGCAGTACTTC
.,TRBD1,TRBV3-1/TRBV3-2,TRBJ1-3,CASSPGTAYSGNTIYF,TGTGCCAGCAGCCCTGGGACAGCGTACTCTGGAAACACCATATATTTT
few,.,TRBV19,TRBJ2-1,CASSSDRRSGNEQFF,TGTGCCAGTAGTTCCGACAGGCGTAGTGGCAATGAGCAGTTCTTC
few,.,TRBV28,TRBJ1-2,CASSLDYRNGGYTF,TGTGCCAGCAGTTTAGATTACAGAAACGGTGGCTACACCTTC
.,.,TRBV7-2,TRBJ1-2,CASSAGRTNYGYTF,TGTGCCAGCAGCGCGGGGAGAACTAACTATGGCTACACCTTC
.,TRBD2,TRBV5-1,TRBJ2-5,CASSLALAGIETQYF,TGCGCCAGCAGCTTGGCCCTAGCGGGGATAGAGACCCAGTACTTC
once,.,TRBV29-1,TRBJ1-2,CSVDRGSHYYGYTF,TGCAGCGTTGACCGGGGGTCCCATTACTATGGCTACACCTTC
once,TRBD2,TRBV2,TRBJ2-5,CASSDFRTRFSWVQETQYF,TGTGCCAGCAGTGATTTTCGGACTAGGTTCTCTTGGGTCCAAGAGACCCAGTACTTC
.,.,TRBV4-3,TRBJ2-3,CASSQRGMDTQYF,TGCGCCAGCAGCCAAAGGGGGATGGATACGCAGTATTTT
.,TRBD1,TRBV10-3,TRBJ2-3,CAISERRDRGTDTQYF,TGTGCCATCAGTGAGCGACGGGACAGGGGTACAGATACGCAGTATTTT
.,.,TRBV13,TRBJ1-5,CASSSGRNNQPQHF,TGTGCCAGCAGCTCCGGGAGGAATAATCAGCCCCAGCATTTT
.,TRBD2,TRBV5-1,TRBJ2-2,CASSDLRAGGDAGELFF,TGCGCCAGCAGCGATCTAAGAGCGGGGGGAGACGCCGGGGAGCTGTTTTTT
.,.,TRBV9,TRBJ1-6,CASSVAGGWDSPLHF,TGTGCCAGCAGCGTAGCCGGCGGGTGGGATTCACCCCTCCACTTT
.,TRBD2,TRBV6-2/TRBV6-3,TRBJ2-1,CASSSHHSGGRNNEQFF,TGTGCCAGCAGCTCACACCATAGCGGGGGACGAAACAATGAGCAGTTCTTC
.,TRBD1,TRBV11-1,TRBJ2-5,CASSSRDRGREETQYF,TGTGCCAGCAGCTCCCGGGACAGGGGAAGGGAGGAGACCCAGTACTTC
few,.,TRBV12-3/TRBV12-4,TRBJ1-2,CASSLRQNYGYTF,TGTGCCAGCAGTTTGAGACAAAACTATGGCTACACCTTC
.,TRBD1,TRBV5-4,TRBJ2-2,CASSPTGQGAGELFF,TGTGCCAGCAGCCCCACGGGACAGGGTGCCGGGGAGCTGTTTTTT
.,TRBD1,TRBV28,TRBJ1-5,CASLAPTGDNQPQHF,TGTGCCAGCCTAGCCCCGACAGGGGATAATCAGCCCCAGCATTTT
.,TRBD1,TRBV3-1/TRBV3-2,TRBJ2-1,CASSPHDRGPSHEQFF,TGTGCCAGCAGCCCTCACGACAGGGGTCCCTCCCATGAGCAGTTCTTC
.,.,TRBV2,TRBJ2-1,CASNPTGSYNEQFF,TGTGCCAGCAACCCGACAGGATCTTACAATGAGCAGTTCTTC
.,.,TRBV7-2,TRBJ2-1,CASTSEGGLNEQFF,TGTGCCAGCACCTCGGAGGGGGGGCTTAATGAGCAGTTCTTC
few,.,TRBV5-1,TRBJ2-7,CASSLSRGAYEQYF,TGCGCCAGCAGCTTGAGCAGGGGGGCCTACGAGCAGTACTTC
.,TRBD1,TRBV5-3,TRBJ1-1,CARSLGFSGQQKMNTEAFF,TGTGCCAGAAGCTTAGGTTTTTCGGGACAGCAAAAGATGAACACTGAAGCTTTCTTT
.,TRBD1,TRBV6-5,TRBJ1-2,CASSIVRGFYGYTF,TGTGCCAGCAGTATCGTCAGGGGGTTCTATGGCTACACCTTC
.,TRBD1,TRBV5-1,TRBJ2-3,CASSFPQGTVADTQYF,TGCGCCAGCAGCTTCCCACAGGGGACGGTTGCAGATACGCAGTATTTT
.,.,TRBV4-1,TRBJ2-1,CASSQNHRVNEQFF,TGCGCCAGCAGCCAAAACCACAGGGTCAATGAGCAGTTCTTC
.,TRBD2,TRBV3-1/TRBV3-2,TRBJ2-5,CASSSWGGETQYF,TGTGCCAGCAGCTCTTGGGGGGGGGAGACCCAGTACTTC
once,.,TRBV18,TRBJ2-5,CASSPLYQETQYF,TGTGCCAGCTCACCCCTGTACCAAGAGACCCAGTACTTC
.,.,TRBV12-5,TRBJ1-1,CASGLTLGPRTLNTEAFF,TGTGCTAGTGGTTTGACGCTAGGCCCCAGAACCTTGAACACTGAAGCTTTCTTT
.,TRBD2,TRBV28,TRBJ2-7,CASSLLAGGGNSYEQYF,TGTGCCAGCAGTTTATTAGCGGGGGGCGGAAACTCCTACGAGCAGTACTTC
.,.,TRBV11-2,TRBJ1-2,CASSRDNIYGYTF,TGTGCCAGCAGCCGGGACAACATCTATGGCTACACCTTC
.,TRBD2,TRBV11-2,TRBJ2-3,CASSFGASGGATDTQYF,TGTGCCAGCAGCTTTGGCGCTAGCGGGGGGGCCACAGATACGCAGTATTTT
.,TRBD1,TRBV15,TRBJ2-5,CATSRATGGETQYF,TGTGCCACCAGCAGAGCAACAGGGGGGGAGACCCAGTACTTC
.,TRBD2,TRBV6-5,TRBJ2-7,CATTSQAGGRYEQYF,TGTGCCACCACCTCTCAAGCGGGGGGGAGGTACGAGCAGTACTTC
.,TRBD1,TRBV6-1,TRBJ1-6,CASSYRGRLSPLHF,TGTGCCAGCAGCTACAGGGGGAGGCTTTCGCCCCTCCACTTT
.,.,TRBV4-3,TRBJ1-2,CASSQDYRQAQNYGYTF,TGCGCCAGCAGCCAAGACTATAGACAGGCGCAAAACTATGGCTACACCTTC
.,.,TRBV19,TRBJ1-6,CASWEAGRNSPLHF,TGTGCCAGTTGGGAGGCAGGGAGAAATTCACCCCTCCACTTT
.,.,TRBV10-3,TRBJ2-2,CAISPRVAQGGELFF,TGTGCCATTTCCCCACGCGTGGCGCAGGGCGGGGAGCTGTTTTTT
once,.,TRBV2,TRBJ1-2,CASPFKQQGNYGYTF,TGTGCCAGCCCTTTTAAACAGCAGGGTAACTATGGCTACACCTTC
.,.,TRBV18,TRBJ1-4,CASSPGIGGSGEKLFF,TGTGCCAGCTCACCAGGAATCGGCGGGAGTGGTGAAAAACTGTTTTTT